These 9 T cell receptor beta chains were all obtained from the same sample, sequenced in a study of immune reconstitution after stem cell transplant in scleroderma. One entry per CDR3 protein results from TCRdb running MiXCR on the RT-PCR reads. The sample records about 1,700 distinct CDR3 sequences, around an eighth being singletons. This specimen was acquired before or after autologous hematopoietic stem cell transplantation (not recorded which). The receptors shown here come from a female donor with systemic sclerosis.

This clonotype is judged large (0.1 to 1%). The gene calls are TRBV7-6 and TRBJ1-5; no definite D call. The V and J ends lost 1 base and 3 bases respectively, with 4 bases between them. The CDR3 extends over 13 amino acids. Germline lookup yields CDR1 SGHVS and CDR2 FNYEAQ. Written as DNA, the CDR3 is TGTGCCAGCAGCTTAGAAATCAATCAGCCCCAGCATTTT. It yields the protein CASSLEINQPQHF.

By its share, this clonotype is large. The V and J genes are TRBV20-1 and TRBJ1-6, with TRBD1 identical over 9 bases. V was clipped by 6 bases and J by 6 bases; unmatched bases: 6. The germline gives CDR1 DFQATT, CDR2 SNEGSKA (reference sequence). The CDR3 is made up of 14 amino acids. The CDR3 loop reads CSAGQGQSNSPLHF. The CDR3 bases are TGCAGTGCCGGACAGGGGCAGAGTAATTCACCCCTCCACTTT.

This clonotype is medium-sized (0.01 to 0.1%). The rearrangement joins TRBV5-1 to TRBJ2-5; D unresolved. V shed 0 bases and J shed 4 bases, with 13 bases lying between them. The V gene's germline CDR1 is SGHRS and CDR2 YFSETQ. This CDR3 is 15 amino acids long. CDR3 coding DNA: TGCGCCAGCAGCTTGGGGACCACCCTCTCAGAGACCCAGTACTTC. Protein product: CASSLGTTLSETQYF.

As to this clonotype: One junction end disagrees with the germline gene, perhaps due to a read error. The chain joins TRBV9 to TRBJ1-2; tentatively, D is TRBD1 (6 bases). The CDR3 extends over 13 amino acids. Germline loops: CDR1 SGDLS, CDR2 YYNGEE. CDR3 in DNA: TGTGCCGGCAGCGATGGACAGCACTATGGCTACACCTTC. Protein product: CAGSDGQHYGYTF.

This clonotype is medium-sized (0.01 to 0.1%) by share. The rearrangement joins TRBV10-2 to TRBJ2-3, with 16 bases matching TRBD2. Germline V CDR1 and CDR2: WSHSY, SAAADI. This CDR3 comprises 16 residues. The junction had 5 bases not matched to a gene; V was cut back by 7 bases and J by 4 bases. In nucleotides, the CDR3 is TGCGCCAGCACCGGGACTAGCGGGGGGGGTTCAGATACGCAGTATTTT. The encoded protein is CASTGTSGGGSDTQYF.

This clonotype was counted between two and nine times. V gene TRBV7-6 combines with J gene TRBJ2-5, with D hard to call. Trimming took 2 bases from V and 9 from J, leaving 16 bases between them. This CDR3 contains 14 residues. Germline V gene sequence: CDR1 SGHVS, CDR2 FNYEAQ. In DNA form, the CDR3 reads TGTGCCAGCAGCTTACCCCCTCTCCGGAGACCCCAGTACTTC. This gives the protein CASSLPPLRRPQYF. Complete variable domain (other parts from reference TRBV7-6 and TRBJ2-5): GAGVSQSPRYKVTKRGQDVALRCDPISGHVSLYWYRQALGQGPEFLTYFNYEAQQDKSGLPNDRFSAERPEGSISTLTIQRTEQRDSAMYRCASSLPPLRRPQYFGPGTRLLVL.

This clonotype is medium-sized (0.01 to 0.1%) by share. The chain carries TRBV9 and TRBJ1-2, with 7 bases fitting TRBD1. The V gene's germline CDR1 is SGDLS and CDR2 YYNGEE. The V gene end was trimmed by 0 bases and the J gene end by 2 bases; junction bases not matched to a gene: 7. The CDR3 contains 16 residues. This CDR3 reads CASSVGGTESNYGYTF. The CDR3, as DNA: TGTGCCAGCAGCGTAGGTGGGACAGAAAGCAACTATGGCTACACCTTC. Combining the CDR3 with reference TRBV9 and TRBJ1-2 gives the whole variable domain DSGVTQTPKHLITATGQRVTLRCSPRSGDLSVYWYQQSLDQGLQFLIQYYNGEERAKGNILERFSAQQFPDLHSELNLSSLELGDSALYFCASSVGGTESNYGYTFGSGTRLTVV.

This clonotype was seen more than once but under ten times. The chain carries TRBV20-1 and TRBJ2-3, with 8 bases aligning to TRBD2. V was clipped by 5 bases and J by 0 bases; unmatched bases: 10. CDR3 size: 16 residues. Germline-derived CDR1 and CDR2 are DFQATT and SNEGSKA (reference sequence). The CDR3 DNA reads as TGCAGTGCTGGGGGAGATAGCGGGGAAAGCACAGATACGCAGTATTTT. Residues: CSAGGDSGESTDTQYF.

In its sample, this clonotype was seen a few times. The chain combines TRBV10-3 with TRBJ1-3; D is ambiguous. CDR1 is ENHRY, CDR2 SYGVKD, per germline. The CDR3 loop spans 17 amino acids. V was trimmed by 0 bases and J by 0 bases, leaving 12 bases between them. The CDR3 region is CAISESFYGDSGNTIYF. The CDR3 DNA is TGTGCCATCAGTGAGTCATTCTACGGGGACTCTGGAAACACCATATATTTT.